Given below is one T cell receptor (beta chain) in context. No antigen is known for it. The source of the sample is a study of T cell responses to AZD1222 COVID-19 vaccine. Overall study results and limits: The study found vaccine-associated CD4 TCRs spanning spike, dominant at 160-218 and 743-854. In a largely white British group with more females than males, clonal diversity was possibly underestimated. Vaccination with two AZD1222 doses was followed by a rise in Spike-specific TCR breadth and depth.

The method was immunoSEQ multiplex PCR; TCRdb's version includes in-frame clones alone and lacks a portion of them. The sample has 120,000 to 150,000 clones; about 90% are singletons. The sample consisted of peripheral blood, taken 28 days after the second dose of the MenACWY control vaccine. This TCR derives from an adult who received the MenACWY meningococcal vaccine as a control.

CDR3 loop: CASSDLGLGINEQFF. CDR3 sequence (DNA): TGTGCCAGCAGTGATTTGGGACTGGGCATCAATGAGCAGTTCTTC. The rearrangement joins TRBV2 to TRBJ2-1; D is possibly TRBD2 (6 bases). Trimming took 3 bases from V and 6 from J, leaving 15 bases between them. The germline CDR1 and CDR2 sequences are SNHLY and FYNNEI. The CDR3 is made up of 15 amino acids.